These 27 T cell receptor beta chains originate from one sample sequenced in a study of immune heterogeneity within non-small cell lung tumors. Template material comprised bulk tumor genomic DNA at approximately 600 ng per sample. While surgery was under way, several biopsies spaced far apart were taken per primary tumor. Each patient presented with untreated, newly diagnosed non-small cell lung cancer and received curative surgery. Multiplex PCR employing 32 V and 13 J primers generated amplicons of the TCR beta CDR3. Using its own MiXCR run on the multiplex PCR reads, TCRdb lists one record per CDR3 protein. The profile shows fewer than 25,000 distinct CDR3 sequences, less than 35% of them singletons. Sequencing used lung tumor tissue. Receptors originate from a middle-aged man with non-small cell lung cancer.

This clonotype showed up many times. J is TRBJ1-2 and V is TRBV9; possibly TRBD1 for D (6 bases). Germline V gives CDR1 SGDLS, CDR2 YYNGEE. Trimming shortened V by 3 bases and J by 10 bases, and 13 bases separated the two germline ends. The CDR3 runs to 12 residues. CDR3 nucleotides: TGTGCCAGCAGCGCGGGTGGACAGCCCTACACCTTC. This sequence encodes CASSAGGQPYTF.

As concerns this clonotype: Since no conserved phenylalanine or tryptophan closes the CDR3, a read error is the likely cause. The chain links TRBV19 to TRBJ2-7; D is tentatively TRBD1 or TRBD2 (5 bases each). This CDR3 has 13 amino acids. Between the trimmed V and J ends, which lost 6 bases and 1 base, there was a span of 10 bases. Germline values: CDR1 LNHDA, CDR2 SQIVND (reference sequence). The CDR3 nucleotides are TGTGCCAGTAGCCGGGACCAATCCTACGAGCAGTACTTG. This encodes CASSRDQSYEQYL.

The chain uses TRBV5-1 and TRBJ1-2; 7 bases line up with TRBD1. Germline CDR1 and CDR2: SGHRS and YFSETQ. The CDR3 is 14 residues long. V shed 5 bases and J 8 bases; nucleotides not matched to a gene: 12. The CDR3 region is CASSTLSGTEGYTF. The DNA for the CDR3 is TGCGCCAGCAGTACCCTTTCCGGGACAGAGGGCTACACCTTC.

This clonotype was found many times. The CDR3 sequence: CASSFDGQGWYEQYF. The CDR3 DNA is TGTGCCAGCAGTTTCGACGGACAGGGTTGGTACGAGCAGTACTTC. The chain combines TRBV27 with TRBJ2-7; 8 bases match TRBD1. The CDR3 contains 15 residues. CDR1 and CDR2 from the germline V gene are MNHEY and SMNVEV (reference sequence). Trimming at V came to 3 bases and at J to 4 bases, leaving 8 bases not matched to a gene.

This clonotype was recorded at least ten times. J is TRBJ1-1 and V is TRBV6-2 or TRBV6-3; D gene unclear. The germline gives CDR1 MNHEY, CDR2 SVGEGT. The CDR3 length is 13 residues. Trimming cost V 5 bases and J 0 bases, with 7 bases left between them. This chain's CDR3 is CASSRLMNTEAFF. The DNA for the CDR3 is TGTGCCAGCAGTCGACTGATGAACACTGAAGCTTTCTTT.

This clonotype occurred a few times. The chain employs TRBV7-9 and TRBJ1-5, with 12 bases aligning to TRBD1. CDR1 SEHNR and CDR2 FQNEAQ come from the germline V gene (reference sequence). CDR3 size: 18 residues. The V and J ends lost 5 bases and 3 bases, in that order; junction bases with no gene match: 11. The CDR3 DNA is TGTGCCAGCAGCCTCCTTAGGGACAGGGGGCGTGACAATCAGCCCCAGCATTTT. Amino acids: CASSLLRDRGRDNQPQHF.

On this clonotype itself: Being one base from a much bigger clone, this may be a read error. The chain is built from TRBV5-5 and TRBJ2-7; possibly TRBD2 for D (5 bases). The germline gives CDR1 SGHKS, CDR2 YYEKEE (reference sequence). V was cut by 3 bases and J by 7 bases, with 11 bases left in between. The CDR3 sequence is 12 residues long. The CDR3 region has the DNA TGTGCCAGCAGCTCGGGGTGGCATGAGCAGTACTTC. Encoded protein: CASSSGWHEQYF.

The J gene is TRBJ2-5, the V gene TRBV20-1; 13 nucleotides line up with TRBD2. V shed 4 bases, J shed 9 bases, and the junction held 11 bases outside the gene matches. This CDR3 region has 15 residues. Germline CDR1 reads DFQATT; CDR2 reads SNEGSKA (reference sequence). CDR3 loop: CSATRLAGGREAQYF. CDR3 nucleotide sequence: TGCAGTGCTACCAGACTAGCGGGAGGAAGGGAGGCCCAGTACTTC.

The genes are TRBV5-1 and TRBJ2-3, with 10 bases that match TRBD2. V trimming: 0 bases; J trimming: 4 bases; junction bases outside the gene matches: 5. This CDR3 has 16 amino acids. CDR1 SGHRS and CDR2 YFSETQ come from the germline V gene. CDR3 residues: CASSLEGLARADTQYF. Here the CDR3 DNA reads TGCGCCAGCAGCTTGGAGGGACTAGCGAGGGCAGATACGCAGTATTTT.

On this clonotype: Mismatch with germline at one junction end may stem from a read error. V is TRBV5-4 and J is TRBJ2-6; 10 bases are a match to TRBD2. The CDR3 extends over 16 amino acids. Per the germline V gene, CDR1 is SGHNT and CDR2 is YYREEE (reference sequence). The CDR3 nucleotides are TGTGCCAGCAGCTTGTGGACTAGCGGCGGGGCCAACGTCCAGACTTTC. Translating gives CASSLWTSGGANVQTF.

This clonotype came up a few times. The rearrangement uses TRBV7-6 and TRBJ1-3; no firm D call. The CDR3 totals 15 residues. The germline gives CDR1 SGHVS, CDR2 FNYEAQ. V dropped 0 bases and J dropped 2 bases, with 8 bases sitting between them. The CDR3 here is CASSLAWATGNTIYF. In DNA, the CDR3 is TGTGCCAGCAGCTTAGCGTGGGCTACTGGAAACACCATATATTTT.

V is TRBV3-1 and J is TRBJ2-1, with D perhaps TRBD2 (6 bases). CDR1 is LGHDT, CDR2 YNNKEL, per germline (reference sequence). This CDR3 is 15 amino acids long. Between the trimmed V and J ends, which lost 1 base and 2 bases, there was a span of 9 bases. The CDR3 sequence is CASSQAPSAYNEQFF. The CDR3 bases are TGTGCCAGCAGCCAAGCTCCTAGCGCCTACAATGAGCAGTTCTTC.

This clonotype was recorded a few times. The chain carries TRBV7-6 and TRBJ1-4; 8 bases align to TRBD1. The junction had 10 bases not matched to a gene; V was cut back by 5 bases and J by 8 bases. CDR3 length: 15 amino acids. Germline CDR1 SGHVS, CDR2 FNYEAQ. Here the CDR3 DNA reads TGTGCCAGCAGCGGACCAGGGGGCGTTCGGGAAAAACTGTTTTTT. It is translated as CASSGPGGVREKLFF.

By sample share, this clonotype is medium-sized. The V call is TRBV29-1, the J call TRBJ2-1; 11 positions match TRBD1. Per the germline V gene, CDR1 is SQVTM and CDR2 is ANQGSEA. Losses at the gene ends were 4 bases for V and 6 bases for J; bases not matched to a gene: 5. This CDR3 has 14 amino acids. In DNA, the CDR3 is TGCAGCGTTGGAAGGGACAGGGGGGGCAATGAGCAGTTCTTC. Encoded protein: CSVGRDRGGNEQFF.

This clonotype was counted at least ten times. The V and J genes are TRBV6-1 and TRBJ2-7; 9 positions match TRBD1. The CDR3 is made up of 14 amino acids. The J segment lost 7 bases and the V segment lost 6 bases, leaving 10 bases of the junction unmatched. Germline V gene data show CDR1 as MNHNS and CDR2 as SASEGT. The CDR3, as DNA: TGTGCCAGCAGGGCGGGACAGGGCCCCTGGGAGCAGTACTTC. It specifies CASRAGQGPWEQYF.

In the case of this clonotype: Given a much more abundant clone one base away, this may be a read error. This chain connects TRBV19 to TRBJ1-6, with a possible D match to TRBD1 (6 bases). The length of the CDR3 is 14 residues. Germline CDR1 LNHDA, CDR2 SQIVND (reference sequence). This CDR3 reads CASSIRGANTPLHF. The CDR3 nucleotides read TGTGCCAGTAGCATACGGGGGGCTAATACACCCCTCCACTTT.

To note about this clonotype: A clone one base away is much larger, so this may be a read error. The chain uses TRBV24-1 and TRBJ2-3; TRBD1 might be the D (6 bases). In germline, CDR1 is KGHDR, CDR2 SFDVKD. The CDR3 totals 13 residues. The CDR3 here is CATTDPQGSAQYF. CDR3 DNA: TGTGCCACCACTGATCCACAGGGTTCTGCGCAGTATTTT.

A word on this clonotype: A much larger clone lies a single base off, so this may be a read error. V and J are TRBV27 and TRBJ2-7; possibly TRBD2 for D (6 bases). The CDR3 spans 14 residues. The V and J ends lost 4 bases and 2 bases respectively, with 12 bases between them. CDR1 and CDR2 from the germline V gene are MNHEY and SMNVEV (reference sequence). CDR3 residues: CASSWRGLTYEQYF. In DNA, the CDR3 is TGTGCCAGCAGTTGGAGGGGACTCACCTACGAGCAGTACTTC.

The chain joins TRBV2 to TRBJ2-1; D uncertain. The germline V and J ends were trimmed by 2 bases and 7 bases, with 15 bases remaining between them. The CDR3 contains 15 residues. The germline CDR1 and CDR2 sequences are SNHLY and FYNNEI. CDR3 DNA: TGTGCCAGCAGTGAAAACCGTAATGTCGGGAATGAGCAGTTCTTC. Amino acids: CASSENRNVGNEQFF.

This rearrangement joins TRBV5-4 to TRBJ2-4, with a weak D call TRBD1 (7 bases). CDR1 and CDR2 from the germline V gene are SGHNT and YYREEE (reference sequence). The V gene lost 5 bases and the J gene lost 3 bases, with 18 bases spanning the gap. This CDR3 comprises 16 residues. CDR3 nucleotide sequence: TGTGCCAGCAGACATCAGGGGGGAGATAGCAAAAACATTCAGTACTTC. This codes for CASRHQGGDSKNIQYF.

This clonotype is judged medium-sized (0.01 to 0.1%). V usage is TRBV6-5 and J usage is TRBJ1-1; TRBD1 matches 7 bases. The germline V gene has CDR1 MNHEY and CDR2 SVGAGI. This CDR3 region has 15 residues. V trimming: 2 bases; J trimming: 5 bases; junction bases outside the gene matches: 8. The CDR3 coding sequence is TGTGCCAGCAGTTACAGGACAGGCGTAGGGACTGAAGCTTTCTTT. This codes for CASSYRTGVGTEAFF.

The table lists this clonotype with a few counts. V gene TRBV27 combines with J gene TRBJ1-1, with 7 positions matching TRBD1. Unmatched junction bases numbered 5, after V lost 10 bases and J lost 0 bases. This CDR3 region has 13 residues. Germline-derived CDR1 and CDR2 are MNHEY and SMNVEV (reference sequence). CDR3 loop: CATQTGMNTEAFF. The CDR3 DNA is TGTGCCACCCAGACAGGGATGAACACTGAAGCTTTCTTT.

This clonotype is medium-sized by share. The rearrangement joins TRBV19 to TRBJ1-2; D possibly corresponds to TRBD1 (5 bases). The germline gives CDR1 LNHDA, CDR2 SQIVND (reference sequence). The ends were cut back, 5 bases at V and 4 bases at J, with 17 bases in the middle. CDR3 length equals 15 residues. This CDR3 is CASSPRPREGYGYTF. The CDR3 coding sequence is TGTGCCAGTAGTCCCCGCCCCAGGGAAGGCTATGGCTACACCTTC.

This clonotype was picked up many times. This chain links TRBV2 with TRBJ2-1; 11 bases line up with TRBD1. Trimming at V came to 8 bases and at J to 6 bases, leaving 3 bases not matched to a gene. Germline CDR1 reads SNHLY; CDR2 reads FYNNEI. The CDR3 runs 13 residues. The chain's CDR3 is CASEGQGGNEQFF. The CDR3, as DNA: TGTGCCAGCGAGGGACAGGGGGGCAATGAGCAGTTCTTC.

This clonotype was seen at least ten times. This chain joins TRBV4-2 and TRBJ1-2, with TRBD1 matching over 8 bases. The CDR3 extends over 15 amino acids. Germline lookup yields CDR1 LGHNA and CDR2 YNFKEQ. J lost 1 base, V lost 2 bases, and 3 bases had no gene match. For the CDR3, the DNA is TGTGCCAGCAGCCAAACAGGGGGAGATAACTATGGCTACACCTTC. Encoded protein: CASSQTGGDNYGYTF.

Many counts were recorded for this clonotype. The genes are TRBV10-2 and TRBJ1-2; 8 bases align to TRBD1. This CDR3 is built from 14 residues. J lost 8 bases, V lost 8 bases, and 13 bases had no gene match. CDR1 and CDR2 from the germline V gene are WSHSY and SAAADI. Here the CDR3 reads CASRATGASYGYTF. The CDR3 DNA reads TGCGCCAGCCGGGCGACAGGGGCGTCGTACGGCTACACCTTC.

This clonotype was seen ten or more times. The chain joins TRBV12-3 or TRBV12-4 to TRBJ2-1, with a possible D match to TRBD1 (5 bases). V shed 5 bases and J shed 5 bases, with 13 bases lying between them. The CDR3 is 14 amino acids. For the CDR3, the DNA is TGTGCCAGCAGTCCGCAGGGTACGGACAATGAGCAGTTCTTC. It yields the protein CASSPQGTDNEQFF.